This TCR beta chain was obtained from a study of shared clonotypes between healthy human individuals (dated by TCRdb to the early 2020s). Describing the broader study: The cohort included a few men and a couple of women between 18 and 49 years of age. For each donor, CD4 naive and CD4 memory were each given three plates, CD8 naive was given two plates, and CD8 memory was given one plate. Blood TCR repertoires of five healthy adults were deeply sequenced to estimate repertoire size and the extent of clonotype sharing between individuals. Different laboratories and diverse techniques were used to prepare libraries and sequence TCR repertoires, to increase sequencing depth and limit assay-specific biases. Each donor's leukapheresis produced roughly between roughly 0.85 and 10 billion PBMCs. General study outcomes and caveats: Sampling was restricted to blood, and TCR repertoires in tissue are likely to differ from TCR repertoires in blood. About 5% of naive CD4, roughly 3.6% of naive CD8, 2.3% of memory CD4, and approximately 0.4% of memory CD8 clonotypes were shared across several donors. Because the study included a small number of donors, the genetic and exposure-history diversity represented was limited. Compared with non-shared clonotypes, the clonotypes found in all four sorted-subset donors had higher generation probabilities. Naive subsets generally had larger estimated clonotype richness than memory subsets. Even with the large sequencing depth, rarefaction of the sorted-subset datasets indicated that sequencing was incomplete. Pairwise subsampling led to the expectation that sequencing depth would affect the degree of clonotype sharing among donors.

TCR CDR3 regions were amplified from genomic DNA by multiplex PCR using the deep immunoSEQ assay. Extracted genomic DNA from each cell subset was distributed evenly across all wells of several immunoSEQ 96-well plates, and each plate was treated as a replicate. For sorted subsets, each replicate PCR was loaded with approximately 0.2 ug genomic DNA, equivalent to 25,000 to 30,000 T cell genomes. Purified libraries were quantified with a Qubit 3.0 fluorometer, sized on a Bioanalyzer 2100, and re-quantified with the KAPA Library Quantification kit. A separate single-read 150-cycle Illumina NextSeq 550 flow cell was used to sequence each immunoSEQ 96-well plate. The published analysis was carried out like this. The immunoSEQ output contained only junctional sequences without quality scores, so filtering could not match that applied to full-length reads. Sequences were annotated with PyIR, a Python wrapper for IgBLAST v1.9, and V/J genes and CDR3 were assigned using IMGT germline references. Any read was removed if the V/J assignment was weak (E-value above 1e-6), the CDR3 was missing, or the read contained stop codons, out-of-frame junctions, or ambiguous translated residues. V3J clonotypes were defined as sequences sharing the same inferred V gene, J gene, and CDR3 amino acid sequence. Percentage overlap between repertoires was calculated by dividing the number of shared unique clonotypes by the size of the smaller repertoire. Three approaches were used to assess repertoire richness: RTK rarefaction, the Chao1 estimator, and Recon v2.1 estimates of unobserved clonotypes. Generation probabilities were computed with OLGA for all TCRbeta clonotypes obtained by the gDNA method from a handful of donors. The source is immuneACCESS, and TCRdb retained only in-frame sequences with V and J called. Part of the clones is not carried over; for the studies checked, unresolved V genes explain less than half of this, and the remainder is unexplained. V, J and clone size are taken as reported in that table, and D and trimming were inferred from the DNA itself. Recorded for this sample are 2,500,000 or so clones; 80% to 95% of them occurred a single time. 0.35% to 0.45% of the sample is held by the ten biggest clonotypes.

Points on this clone: The specificity of this receptor is unknown. Base qualities are missing; no much larger clone stands one base away. Other nucleotide sequences from this sample produce the same CDR3.

The donors were healthy, HIV-negative adults who had no recently reported acute infections or vaccinations. Every donor was a Caucasian adult living in Nashville, Tennessee, USA. CD4+ T cells were enriched by magnetic negative selection, after which naive cells were positively selected on CD45RA and the negative fraction was taken as the memory subset. After blood collection by leukapheresis, PBMCs were isolated using Ficoll-Histopaque density gradient centrifugation and then cryopreserved in the vapor phase of liquid nitrogen. Analytical flow cytometry was used to check the purity and quantity of each magnetically sorted T cell population. Genomic DNA was isolated from every sorted fraction and measured by UV absorbance on a Nanodrop 2000c. Sample: naive CD4+ T cells from PBMCs. The cell subset or site label of this sample denotes: CD45RA+ positively selected. The clonotype originates from a man between 18 and 35 years old in good health. Some clones in this sample may be carry-over from other donors' samples.

For the CDR3, the sequence is CASSQSGAGPYEQYF. The DNA sequence is as follows: TGTGCCAGCAGTCAATCAGGGGCCGGCCCCTACGAGCAGTACTTC. Here the chain combines TRBV4-2 and TRBJ2-7; a weak D assignment points to TRBD1 (6 bases agree). The junction shows trimming of 6 bases on V and 2 bases on J, plus 17 bases between the germline ends. The germline V gene specifies LGHNA as CDR1 and YNFKEQ as CDR2. Including the terminal cysteine and phenylalanine, the CDR3 comprises 15 residues. Of all the DNA, just the CDR3 is kept, 45 bases in frame from base 1.